Here is one T cell receptor beta chain with its context. The sample belongs to a study of blood T cell repertoires in COVID-19. Study in general: The United States, Italy and Spain supplied acute and convalescent COVID-19 samples.

Original data processing: Researchers report that nucleated cell counts were estimated from reference gene primer amplification. Measured with immunoSEQ multiplex PCR; TCRdb has only the in-frame clones, and not every one. Clone size and V and J calls were adopted from that table, with D and trimming inferred from the DNA. This repertoire shows approximately 210,000 clones, less than 90% found once; its top ten account for about 1.9%. CDR1 and CDR2 (germline): MNHEY, SMNVEV (reference sequence). The V end was cut by 3 bases, the J end by 6 bases, with 12 bases between. The CDR3 runs to 15 residues. V usage is TRBV27 and J usage is TRBJ1-6, with D uncertain. This TCR was sampled from a man in his forties with active or convalescent COVID-19. The source material was peripheral blood. CDR3 loop: CASSFRGKPNSPLHF. The CDR3 DNA is TGTGCCAGCAGTTTTAGAGGCAAACCTAATTCACCCCTCCACTTT.